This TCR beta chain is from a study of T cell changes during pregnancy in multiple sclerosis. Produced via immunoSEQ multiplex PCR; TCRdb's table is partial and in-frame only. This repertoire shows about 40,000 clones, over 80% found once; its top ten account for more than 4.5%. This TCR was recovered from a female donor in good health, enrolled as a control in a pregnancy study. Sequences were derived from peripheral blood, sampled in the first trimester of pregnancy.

The CDR3 sequence: CASSLSRTSEAFF. In nucleotides, the CDR3 is TGTGCCAGCAGTTTATCAAGGACAAGTGAAGCTTTCTTT. The gene calls are TRBV27 and TRBJ1-1; the D gene is possibly TRBD1 (5 bases). The CDR3 contains 13 residues. Trimming pared 0 bases from V and 7 bases from J, leaving 9 bases between. Germline V lookup: CDR1 MNHEY, CDR2 SMNVEV (reference sequence).